This T cell receptor (beta chain) was sequenced in a study of T cell responses to AZD1222 COVID-19 vaccine. Regarding the study as a whole: Only six people who got AZD1222 tested seropositive at baseline. Unmutated variant regions reportedly attract nearly half of all spike-specific TCRs.

A note on this clone: Its cognate antigen is unknown.

This CDR3 has 13 amino acids. Trimming shortened V by 1 base and J by 2 bases, and 9 bases separated the two germline ends. CDR1 is GTSNPN and CDR2 is SVGIG in the germline V gene (reference sequence). The repertoire was sequenced with immunoSEQ multiplex PCR; TCRdb's copy has only in-frame clones and lacks some. This sample has around 50,000 clones, with just over 85% found just once. The clonotype was recovered from an adult who received the AZD1222 COVID-19 vaccine. Sequences were derived from peripheral blood, sampled 28 days after the second AZD1222 dose. J is TRBJ2-7 and V is TRBV30; D not certain. For the CDR3, the DNA is TGTGCCTGGAGTGGTGGGGATGCCTACGAGCAGTACTTC. Translation: CAWSGGDAYEQYF.